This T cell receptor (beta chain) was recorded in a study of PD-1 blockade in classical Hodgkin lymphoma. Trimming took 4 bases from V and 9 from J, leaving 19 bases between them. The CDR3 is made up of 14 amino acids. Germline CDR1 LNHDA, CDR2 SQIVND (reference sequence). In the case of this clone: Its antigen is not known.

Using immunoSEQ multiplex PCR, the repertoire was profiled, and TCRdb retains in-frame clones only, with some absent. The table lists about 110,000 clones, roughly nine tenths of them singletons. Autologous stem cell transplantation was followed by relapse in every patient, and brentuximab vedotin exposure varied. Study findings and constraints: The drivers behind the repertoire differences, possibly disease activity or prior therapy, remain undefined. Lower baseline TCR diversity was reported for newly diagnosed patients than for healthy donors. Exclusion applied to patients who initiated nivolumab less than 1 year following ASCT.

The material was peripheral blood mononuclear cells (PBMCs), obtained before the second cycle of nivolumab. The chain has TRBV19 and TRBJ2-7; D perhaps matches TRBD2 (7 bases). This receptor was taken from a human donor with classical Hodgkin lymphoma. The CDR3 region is CASSTRTQGGVQYF. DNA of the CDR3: TGTGCCAGTAGTACTCGGACACAGGGAGGGGTGCAGTACTTC.